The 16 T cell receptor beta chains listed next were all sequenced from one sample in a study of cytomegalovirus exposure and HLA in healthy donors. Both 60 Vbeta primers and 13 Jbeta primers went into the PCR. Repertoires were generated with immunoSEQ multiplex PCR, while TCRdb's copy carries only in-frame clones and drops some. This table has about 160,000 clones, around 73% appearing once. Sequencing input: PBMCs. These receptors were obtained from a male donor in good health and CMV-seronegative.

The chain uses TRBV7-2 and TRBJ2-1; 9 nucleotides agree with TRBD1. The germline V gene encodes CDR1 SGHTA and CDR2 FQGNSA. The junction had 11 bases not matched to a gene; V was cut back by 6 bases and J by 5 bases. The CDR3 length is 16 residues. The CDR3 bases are TGTGCCAGCAGTTACTCCCCGGGACAGGGAGACAATGAGCAGTTCTTC. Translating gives CASSYSPGQGDNEQFF. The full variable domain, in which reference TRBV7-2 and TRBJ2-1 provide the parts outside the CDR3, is GAGVSQSPSNKVTEKGKDVELRCDPISGHTALYWYRQSLGQGLEFLIYFQGNSAPDKSGLPSDRFSAERTGGSVSTLTIQRTQQEDSAVYLCASSYSPGQGDNEQFFGPGTRLTVL.

This CDR3 is CASSLRVGEAFF. The CDR3 region has the DNA TGTGCCAGCAGTCTCAGGGTAGGTGAAGCTTTCTTT. V usage is TRBV6-5 and J usage is TRBJ1-1; TRBD1 might be the D (5 bases). This CDR3 contains 12 residues. V was cut by 5 bases and J by 7 bases, with 11 bases left in between. Germline V gene sequence: CDR1 MNHEY, CDR2 SVGAGI.

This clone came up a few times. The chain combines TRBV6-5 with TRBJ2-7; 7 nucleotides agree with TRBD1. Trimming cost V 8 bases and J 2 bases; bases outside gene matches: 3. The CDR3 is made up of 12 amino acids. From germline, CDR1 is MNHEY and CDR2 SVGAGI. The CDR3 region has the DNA TGTGCCAGCGGTACAGGGGCCTACGAGCAGTACTTC. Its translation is CASGTGAYEQYF.

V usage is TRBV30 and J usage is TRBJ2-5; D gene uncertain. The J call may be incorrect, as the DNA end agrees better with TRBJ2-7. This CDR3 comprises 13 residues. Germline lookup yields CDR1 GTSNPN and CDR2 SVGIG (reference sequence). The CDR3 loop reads CAWSGRYSYEQYF. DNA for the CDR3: TGTGCCTGGAGTGGCAGGTACTCCTACGAGCAGTACTTC.

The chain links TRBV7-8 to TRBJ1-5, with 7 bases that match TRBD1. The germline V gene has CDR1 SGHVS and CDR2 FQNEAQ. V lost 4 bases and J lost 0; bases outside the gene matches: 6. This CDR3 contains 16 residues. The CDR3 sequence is CASSSWTGHSNQPQHF. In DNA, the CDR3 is TGTGCCAGCAGCTCTTGGACAGGACATAGCAATCAGCCCCAGCATTTT.

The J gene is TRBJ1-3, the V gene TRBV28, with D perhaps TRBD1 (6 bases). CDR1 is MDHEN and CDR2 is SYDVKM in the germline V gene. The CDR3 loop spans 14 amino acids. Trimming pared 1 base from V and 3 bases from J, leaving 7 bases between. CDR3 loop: CASSLSGVGNTIYF. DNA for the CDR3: TGTGCCAGCAGTTTATCAGGGGTTGGAAACACCATATATTTT. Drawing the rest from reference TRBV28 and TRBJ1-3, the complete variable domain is DVKVTQSSRYLVKRTGEKVFLECVQDMDHENMFWYRQDPGLGLRLIYFSYDVKMKEKGDIPEGYSVSREKKERFSLILESASTNQTSMYLCASSLSGVGNTIYFGEGSWLTVV.

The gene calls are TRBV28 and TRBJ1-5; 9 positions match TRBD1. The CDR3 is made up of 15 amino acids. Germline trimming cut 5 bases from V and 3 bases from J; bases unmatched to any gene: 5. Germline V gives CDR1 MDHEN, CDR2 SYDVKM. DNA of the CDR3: TGTGCCAGCAGTCCACAGGGGGCCCACAATCAGCCCCAGCATTTT. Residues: CASSPQGAHNQPQHF.

This CDR3 reads CASSLQGGSYEQYF. For the CDR3, the DNA is TGTGCCAGCAGCTTACAGGGGGGCTCCTACGAGCAGTACTTC. The chain recombines TRBV7-2 with TRBJ2-7; tentatively, D is TRBD1 (7 bases). V dropped 2 bases and J dropped 0 bases, with 8 bases sitting between them. Germline V CDR1 and CDR2: SGHTA, FQGNSA. The length of the CDR3 is 14 residues. Based on the CDR3 plus reference TRBV7-2 and TRBJ2-7, the full variable domain is GAGVSQSPSNKVTEKGKDVELRCDPISGHTALYWYRQSLGQGLEFLIYFQGNSAPDKSGLPSDRFSAERTGGSVSTLTIQRTQQEDSAVYLCASSLQGGSYEQYFGPGTRLTVT.

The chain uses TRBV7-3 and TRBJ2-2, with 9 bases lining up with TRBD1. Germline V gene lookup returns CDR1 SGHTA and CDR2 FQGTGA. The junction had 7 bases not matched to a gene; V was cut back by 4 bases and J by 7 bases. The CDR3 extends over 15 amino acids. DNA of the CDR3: TGTGCCAGCAGCTCCGGACAGGGGATGAACGGGGAGCTGTTTTTT. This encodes CASSSGQGMNGELFF.

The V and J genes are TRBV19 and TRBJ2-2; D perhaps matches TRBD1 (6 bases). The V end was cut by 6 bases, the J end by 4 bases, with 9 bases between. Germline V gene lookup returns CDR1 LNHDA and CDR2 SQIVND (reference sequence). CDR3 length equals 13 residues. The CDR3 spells CASRGGSTGELFF. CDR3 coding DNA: TGTGCCAGTAGAGGGGGTTCCACCGGGGAGCTGTTTTTT.

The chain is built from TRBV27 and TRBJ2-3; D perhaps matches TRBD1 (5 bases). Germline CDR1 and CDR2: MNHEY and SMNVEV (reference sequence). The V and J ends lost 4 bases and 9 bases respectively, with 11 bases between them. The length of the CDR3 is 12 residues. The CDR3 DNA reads TGTGCCAGCAGTTACCAGGGTAACACGCAGTATTTT. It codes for CASSYQGNTQYF.

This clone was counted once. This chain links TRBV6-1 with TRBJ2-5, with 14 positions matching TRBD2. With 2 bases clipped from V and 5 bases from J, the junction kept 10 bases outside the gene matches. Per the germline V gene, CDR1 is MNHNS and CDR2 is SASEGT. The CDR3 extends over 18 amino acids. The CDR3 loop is CASSERGTSGRVGETQYF. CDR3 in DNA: TGTGCCAGCAGTGAAAGGGGGACTAGCGGGAGAGTCGGGGAGACCCAGTACTTC.

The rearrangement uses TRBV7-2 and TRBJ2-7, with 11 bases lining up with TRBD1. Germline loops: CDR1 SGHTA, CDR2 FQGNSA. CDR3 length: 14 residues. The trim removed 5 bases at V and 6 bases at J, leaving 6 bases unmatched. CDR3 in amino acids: CASSPGQGASEQYF. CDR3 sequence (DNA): TGTGCCAGCAGCCCAGGACAGGGGGCGAGCGAGCAGTACTTC.

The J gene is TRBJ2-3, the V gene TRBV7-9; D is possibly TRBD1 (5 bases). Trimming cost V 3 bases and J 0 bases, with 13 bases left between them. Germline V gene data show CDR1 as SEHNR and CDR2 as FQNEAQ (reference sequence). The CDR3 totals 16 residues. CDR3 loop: CASSLARTRSTDTQYF. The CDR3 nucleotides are TGTGCCAGCAGCTTGGCCCGGACACGTAGCACAGATACGCAGTATTTT.

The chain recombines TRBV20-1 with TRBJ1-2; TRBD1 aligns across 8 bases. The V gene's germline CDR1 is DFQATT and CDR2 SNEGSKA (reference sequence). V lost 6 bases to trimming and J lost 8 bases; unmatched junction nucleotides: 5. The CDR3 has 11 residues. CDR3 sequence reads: CSATGQVGYTF. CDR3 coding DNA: TGCAGTGCAACGGGACAGGTCGGCTACACCTTC.

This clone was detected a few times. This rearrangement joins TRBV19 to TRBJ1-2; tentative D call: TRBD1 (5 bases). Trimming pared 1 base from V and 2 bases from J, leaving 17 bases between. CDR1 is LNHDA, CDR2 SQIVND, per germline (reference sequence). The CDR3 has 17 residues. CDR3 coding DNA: TGTGCCAGTAGTATAGCTATCCGGGACTCGAGAAACTATGGCTACACCTTC. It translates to CASSIAIRDSRNYGYTF.